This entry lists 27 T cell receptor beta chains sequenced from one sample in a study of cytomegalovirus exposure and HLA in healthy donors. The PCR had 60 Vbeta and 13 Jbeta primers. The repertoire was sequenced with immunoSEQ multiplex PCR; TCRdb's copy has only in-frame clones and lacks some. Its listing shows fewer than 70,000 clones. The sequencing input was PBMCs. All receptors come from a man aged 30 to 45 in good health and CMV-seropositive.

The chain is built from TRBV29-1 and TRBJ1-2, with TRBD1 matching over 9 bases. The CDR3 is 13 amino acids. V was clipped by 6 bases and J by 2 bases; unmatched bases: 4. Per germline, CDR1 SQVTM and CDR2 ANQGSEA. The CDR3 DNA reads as TGCAGCGTCGGGACAGGGCCGAACTATGGCTACACCTTC. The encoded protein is CSVGTGPNYGYTF. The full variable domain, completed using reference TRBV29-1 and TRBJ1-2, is SAVISQKPSRDICQRGTSLTIQCQVDSQVTMMFWYRQQPGQSLTLIATANQGSEATYESGFVIDKFPISRPNLTFSTLTVSNMSPEDSSIYLCSVGTGPNYGYTFGSGTRLTVV.

The CDR3 region is CASSFGQGAGEQYF. CDR3 DNA: TGTGCCAGCAGCTTCGGACAGGGGGCGGGGGAGCAGTACTTC. The chain carries TRBV11-2 and TRBJ2-7, with 11 bases lining up with TRBD1. Trimming removed 3 bases from V and 7 bases from J; junction bases left unmatched: 5. CDR1 and CDR2 from the germline V gene are SGHAT and FQNNGV. The CDR3 runs 14 residues.

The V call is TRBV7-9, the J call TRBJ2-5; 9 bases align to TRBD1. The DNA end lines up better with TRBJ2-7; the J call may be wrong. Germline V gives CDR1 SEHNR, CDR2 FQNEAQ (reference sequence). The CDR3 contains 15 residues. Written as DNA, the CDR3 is TGTGCCAGCAGCTTGGGGACAGGGCGTCCCTACGAGCAGTACTTC. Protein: CASSLGTGRPYEQYF.

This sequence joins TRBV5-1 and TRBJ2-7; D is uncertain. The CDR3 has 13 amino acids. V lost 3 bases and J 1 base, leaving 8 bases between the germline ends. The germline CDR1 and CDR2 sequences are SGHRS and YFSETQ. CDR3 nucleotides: TGCGCCAGCAGCTGGTGGGCATCCTACGAGCAGTACTTC. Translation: CASSWWASYEQYF.

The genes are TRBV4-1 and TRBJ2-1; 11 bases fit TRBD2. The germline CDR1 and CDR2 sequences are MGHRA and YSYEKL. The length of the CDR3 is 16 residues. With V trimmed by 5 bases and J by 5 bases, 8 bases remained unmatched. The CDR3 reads CASSSRSGLADNEQFF. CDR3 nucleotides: TGCGCCAGCAGCAGCCGATCGGGACTAGCGGACAATGAGCAGTTCTTC.

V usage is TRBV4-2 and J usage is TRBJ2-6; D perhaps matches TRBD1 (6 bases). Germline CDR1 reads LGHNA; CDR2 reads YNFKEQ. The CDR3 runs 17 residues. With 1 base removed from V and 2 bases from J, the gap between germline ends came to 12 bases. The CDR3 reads CASSQAIGGAGANVLTF. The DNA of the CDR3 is TGTGCCAGCAGCCAAGCGATTGGGGGCGCTGGGGCCAACGTCCTGACTTTC.

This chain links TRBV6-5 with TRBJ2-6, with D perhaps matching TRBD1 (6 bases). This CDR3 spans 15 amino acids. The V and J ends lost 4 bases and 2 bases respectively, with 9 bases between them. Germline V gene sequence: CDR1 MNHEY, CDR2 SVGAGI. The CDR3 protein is CASSSQGTGANVLTF. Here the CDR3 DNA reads TGTGCCAGCAGTTCACAGGGTACTGGGGCCAACGTCCTGACTTTC.

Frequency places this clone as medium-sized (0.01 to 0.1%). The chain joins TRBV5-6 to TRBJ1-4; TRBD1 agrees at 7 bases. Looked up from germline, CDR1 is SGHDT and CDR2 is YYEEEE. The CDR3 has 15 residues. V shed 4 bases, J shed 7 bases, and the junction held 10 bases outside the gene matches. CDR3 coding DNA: TGTGCCAGCAGCCAACGACAGGGCGACATTGAAAAACTGTTTTTT. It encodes CASSQRQGDIEKLFF.

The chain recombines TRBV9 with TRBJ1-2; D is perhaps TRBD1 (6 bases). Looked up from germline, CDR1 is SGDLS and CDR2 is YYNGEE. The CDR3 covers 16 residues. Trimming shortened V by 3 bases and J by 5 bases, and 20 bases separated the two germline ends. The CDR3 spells CASSAEPGTIRYGYTF. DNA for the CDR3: TGTGCCAGCAGCGCCGAACCTGGGACAATCCGTTATGGCTACACCTTC.

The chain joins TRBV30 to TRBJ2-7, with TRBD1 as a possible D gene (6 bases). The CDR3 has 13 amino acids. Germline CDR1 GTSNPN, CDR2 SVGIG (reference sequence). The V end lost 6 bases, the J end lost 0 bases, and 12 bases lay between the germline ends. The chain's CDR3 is CACHRGHSYEQYF. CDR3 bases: TGTGCCTGCCACCGGGGACACTCCTACGAGCAGTACTTC.

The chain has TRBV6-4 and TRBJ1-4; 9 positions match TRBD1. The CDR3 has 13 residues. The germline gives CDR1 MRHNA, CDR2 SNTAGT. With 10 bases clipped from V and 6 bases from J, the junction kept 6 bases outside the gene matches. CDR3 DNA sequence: TGTGCCAACCTGACAGGGGGGGATGAAAAACTGTTTTTT. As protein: CANLTGGDEKLFF.

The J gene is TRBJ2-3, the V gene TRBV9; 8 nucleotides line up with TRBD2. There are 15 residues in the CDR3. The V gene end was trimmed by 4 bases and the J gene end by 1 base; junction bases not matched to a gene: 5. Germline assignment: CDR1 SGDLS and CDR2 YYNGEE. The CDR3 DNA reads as TGTGCCAGCAGCATAAAAGCGGGGGGCACAGATACGCAGTATTTT. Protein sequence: CASSIKAGGTDTQYF.

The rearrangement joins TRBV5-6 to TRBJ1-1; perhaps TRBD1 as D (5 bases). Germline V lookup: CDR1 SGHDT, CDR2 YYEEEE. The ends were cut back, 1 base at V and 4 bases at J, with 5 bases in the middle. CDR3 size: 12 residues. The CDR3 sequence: CASSLRGTEAFF. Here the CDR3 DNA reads TGTGCCAGCAGCTTGAGGGGCACTGAAGCTTTCTTT.

CDR3 DNA sequence: TGTGCCAGTAGTCTCAGAGGAACGAACACTGAAGCTTTCTTT. Translated: CASSLRGTNTEAFF. V gene TRBV19 combines with J gene TRBJ1-1; no clear D. Germline V gene lookup returns CDR1 LNHDA and CDR2 SQIVND (reference sequence). CDR3 length: 14 amino acids. With 5 bases removed from V and 1 base from J, the gap between germline ends came to 11 bases.

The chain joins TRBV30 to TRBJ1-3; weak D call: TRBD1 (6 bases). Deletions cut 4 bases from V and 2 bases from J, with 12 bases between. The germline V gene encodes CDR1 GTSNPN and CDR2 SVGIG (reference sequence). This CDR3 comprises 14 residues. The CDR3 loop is CAWTVRGPGNTIYF. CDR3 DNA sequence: TGTGCCTGGACAGTCAGGGGTCCTGGAAACACCATATATTTT. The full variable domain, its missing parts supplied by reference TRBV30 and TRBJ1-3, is SQTIHQWPATLVQPVGSPLSLECTVEGTSNPNLYWYRQAAGRGLQLLFYSVGIGQISSEVPQNLSASRPQDRQFILSSKKLLLSDSGFYLCAWTVRGPGNTIYFGEGSWLTVV.

CDR3 loop: CASSYGQGDTEAFF. The CDR3 DNA sequence: TGTGCCAGCAGTTATGGGCAGGGCGACACTGAAGCTTTCTTT. The chain has TRBV6-5 and TRBJ1-1; D possibly corresponds to TRBD1 (5 bases). The CDR3 has 14 residues. Trimming stripped 3 bases from V and 3 bases from J, with 11 bases between. Germline values: CDR1 MNHEY, CDR2 SVGAGI.

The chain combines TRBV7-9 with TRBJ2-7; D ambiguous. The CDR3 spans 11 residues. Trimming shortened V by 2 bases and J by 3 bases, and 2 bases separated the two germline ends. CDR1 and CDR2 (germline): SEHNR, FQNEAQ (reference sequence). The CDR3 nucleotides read TGTGCCAGCAGCTTACTCTACGAGCAGTACTTC. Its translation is CASSLLYEQYF. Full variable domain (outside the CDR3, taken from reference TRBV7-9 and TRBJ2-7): DTGVSQNPRHKITKRGQNVTFRCDPISEHNRLYWYRQTLGQGPEFLTYFQNEAQLEKSRLLSDRFSAERPKGSFSTLEIQRTEQGDSAMYLCASSLLYEQYFGPGTRLTVT.

CDR3 DNA sequence: TGTGCCTGGAGTGTCGCCTACGAGCAGTACTTC. This codes for CAWSVAYEQYF. V and J are TRBV30 and TRBJ2-7; D gene uncertain. With 0 bases removed from V and 2 bases from J, the gap between germline ends came to 2 bases. The CDR3 sequence is 11 residues long. Germline-derived CDR1 and CDR2 are GTSNPN and SVGIG (reference sequence). Looking up the rest from reference TRBV30 and TRBJ2-7 gives the full variable domain: SQTIHQWPATLVQPVGSPLSLECTVEGTSNPNLYWYRQAAGRGLQLLFYSVGIGQISSEVPQNLSASRPQDRQFILSSKKLLLSDSGFYLCAWSVAYEQYFGPGTRLTVT.

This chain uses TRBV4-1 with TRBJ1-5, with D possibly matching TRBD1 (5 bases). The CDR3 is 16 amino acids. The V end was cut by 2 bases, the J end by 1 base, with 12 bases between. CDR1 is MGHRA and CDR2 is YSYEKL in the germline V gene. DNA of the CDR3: TGCGCCAGCAGCCAACCGGGGGACGGGAGCAATCAGCCCCAGCATTTT. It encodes CASSQPGDGSNQPQHF.

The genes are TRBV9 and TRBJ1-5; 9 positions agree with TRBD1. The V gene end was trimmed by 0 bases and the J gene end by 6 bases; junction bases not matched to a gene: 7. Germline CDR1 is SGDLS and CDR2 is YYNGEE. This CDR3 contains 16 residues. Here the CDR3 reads CASSVGPGQGLQPQHF. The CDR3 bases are TGTGCCAGCAGCGTAGGCCCGGGACAGGGTCTTCAGCCCCAGCATTTT.

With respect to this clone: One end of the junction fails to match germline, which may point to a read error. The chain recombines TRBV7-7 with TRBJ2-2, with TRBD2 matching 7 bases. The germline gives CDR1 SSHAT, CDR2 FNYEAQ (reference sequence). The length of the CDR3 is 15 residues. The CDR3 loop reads CASSFTSGDTGELFF. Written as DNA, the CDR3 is TGTGCTAGCAGCTTTACCAGCGGGGACACCGGGGAGCTGTTTTTT.

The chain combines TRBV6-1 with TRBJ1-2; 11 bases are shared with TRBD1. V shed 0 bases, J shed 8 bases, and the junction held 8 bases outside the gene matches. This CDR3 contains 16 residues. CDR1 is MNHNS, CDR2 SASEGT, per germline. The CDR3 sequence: CASSEAVPGQGVGYTF. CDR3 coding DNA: TGTGCCAGCAGTGAAGCCGTTCCGGGACAGGGGGTGGGCTACACCTTC.

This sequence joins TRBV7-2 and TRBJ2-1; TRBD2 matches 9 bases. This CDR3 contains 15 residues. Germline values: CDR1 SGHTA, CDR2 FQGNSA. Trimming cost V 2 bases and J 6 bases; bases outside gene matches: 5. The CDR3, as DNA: TGTGCCAGCAGCTTATCGGGCGGGGGGGCCAATGAGCAGTTCTTC. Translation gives CASSLSGGGANEQFF.

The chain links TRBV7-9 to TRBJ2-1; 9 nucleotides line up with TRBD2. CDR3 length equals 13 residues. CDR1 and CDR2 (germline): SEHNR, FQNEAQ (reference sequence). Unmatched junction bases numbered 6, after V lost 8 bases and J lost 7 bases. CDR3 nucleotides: TGTGCCAGCGGTAGCGGGAGAGGGAATGAGCAGTTCTTC. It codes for CASGSGRGNEQFF.

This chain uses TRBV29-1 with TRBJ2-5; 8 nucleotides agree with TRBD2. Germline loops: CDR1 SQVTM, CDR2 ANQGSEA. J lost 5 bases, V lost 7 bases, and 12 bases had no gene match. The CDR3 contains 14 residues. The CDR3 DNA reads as TGCAGCGCCACGGGACTAGAGGGCCCCGAGACCCAGTACTTC. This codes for CSATGLEGPETQYF.

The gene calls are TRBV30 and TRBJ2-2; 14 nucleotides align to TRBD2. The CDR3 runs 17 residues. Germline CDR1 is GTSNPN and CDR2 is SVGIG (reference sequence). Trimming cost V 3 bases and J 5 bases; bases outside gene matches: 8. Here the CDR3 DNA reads TGTGCCTGGAGGACATTCGGACTAGCGGGAGGTACCGGGGAGCTGTTTTTT. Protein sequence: CAWRTFGLAGGTGELFF.

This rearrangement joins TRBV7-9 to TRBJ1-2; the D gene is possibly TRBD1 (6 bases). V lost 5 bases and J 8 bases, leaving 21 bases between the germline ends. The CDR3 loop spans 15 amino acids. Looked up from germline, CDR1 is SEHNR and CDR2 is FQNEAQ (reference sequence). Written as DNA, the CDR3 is TGTGCCAGCAGCCCGATGGACAGTCCAAACGGGGGCTACACCTTC. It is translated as CASSPMDSPNGGYTF.